This T cell receptor beta chain came from a study of post-analysis software for immune sequencing data. Unique molecular identifiers were built into the TCR beta cDNA libraries. Each sample of roughly 0.9 to 11 million input T cells yielded 500,000 or so cDNA molecules, so each molecule approximated one T cell. One entry per CDR3 protein results from TCRdb running MiXCR on the PCR reads. The sample includes hundreds of thousands of distinct CDR3 sequences, under 70% seen only once; the top ten take 4.6%. Of note for this clonotype: What it binds is not known.

Overall study findings and caveats: Strong same-batch co-clustering of samples appeared with F measure clustering. Comparison with controls showed significantly lower normalized Chao1 diversity in multiple sclerosis patients. Controls showed lower frequencies than patients for roughly five TRBV segments, and TRBV5-6, TRBV5-1 and TRBV20-1 were among these.

The ends were cut back, 4 bases at V and 5 bases at J, with 18 bases in the middle. Germline V gene lookup returns CDR1 SGHKS and CDR2 YYEKEE (reference sequence). The CDR3 has 15 residues. The V call is TRBV5-5, the J call TRBJ2-5; TRBD1 is a possible D gene (6 bases). The sample consisted of blood. The source is a girl aged 5-17 years with multiple sclerosis. Written as DNA, the CDR3 is TGTGCCAGCAGCCGGACCGGACAGTTCTGGGAGACCCAGTACTTC. This gives the protein CASSRTGQFWETQYF.